Following are 26 T cell receptor beta chains from one sample sequenced in a study of blood T cell repertoires in COVID-19. Produced via immunoSEQ multiplex PCR; TCRdb's table is partial and in-frame only. This table has 350,000 to 400,000 clones, roughly nine tenths appearing once. Sequenced input: PBMCs or T cells enriched from blood (not recorded which). The receptors originated from a woman between 40 and 55 years old who had been exposed to COVID-19.

The chain links TRBV9 to TRBJ1-1; the match to TRBD1 covers 8 bases. Germline V gene sequence: CDR1 SGDLS, CDR2 YYNGEE. V lost 0 bases and J lost 5; bases outside the gene matches: 3. The CDR3 runs 14 residues. This CDR3 reads CASSVGTGLTEAFF. CDR3 sequence (DNA): TGTGCCAGCAGCGTAGGGACAGGGCTTACTGAAGCTTTCTTT. Looking up the rest from reference TRBV9 and TRBJ1-1 gives the full variable domain: DSGVTQTPKHLITATGQRVTLRCSPRSGDLSVYWYQQSLDQGLQFLIQYYNGEERAKGNILERFSAQQFPDLHSELNLSSLELGDSALYFCASSVGTGLTEAFFGQGTRLTVV.

The V gene is TRBV19, the J gene TRBJ1-3; unclear D gene. The CDR3 length is 15 residues. Trimming left V 0 bases short and J 8 bases short, with 14 bases between. Per germline, CDR1 LNHDA and CDR2 SQIVND (reference sequence). The CDR3 protein is CASSIEDSAGDTIYF. As DNA, the CDR3 is TGTGCCAGTAGTATAGAGGACTCCGCAGGCGACACCATATATTTT. The variable domain in full, completed from reference TRBV19 and TRBJ1-3, reads DGGITQSPKYLFRKEGQNVTLSCEQNLNHDAMYWYRQDPGQGLRLIYYSQIVNDFQKGDIAEGYSVSREKKESFPLTVTSAQKNPTAFYLCASSIEDSAGDTIYFGEGSWLTVV.

This chain uses TRBV5-6 with TRBJ2-7; D remains unclear. The ends were cut back, 7 bases at V and 3 bases at J, with 17 bases in the middle. CDR3 length equals 14 residues. Looked up from germline, CDR1 is SGHDT and CDR2 is YYEEEE. The CDR3 coding sequence is TGTGCCAGCGAAGGCTCAAGACACCACTACGAGCAGTACTTC. Translated: CASEGSRHHYEQYF.

This clone was observed once. The chain employs TRBV19 and TRBJ2-5; D may be TRBD2 (6 bases). V lost 5 bases and J lost 4, with 14 bases in between. Germline CDR1 reads LNHDA; CDR2 reads SQIVND (reference sequence). The CDR3 covers 14 residues. The CDR3 DNA follows: TGTGCCAGTAGTCCCCGGACTACCGGAGAGACCCAGTACTTC. Translated: CASSPRTTGETQYF.

The chain couples TRBV6-4 to TRBJ2-3; D is possibly TRBD2 (6 bases). Trimming took 0 bases from V and 2 from J, leaving 15 bases between them. The CDR3 contains 17 residues. Per germline, CDR1 MRHNA and CDR2 SNTAGT. CDR3 DNA sequence: TGTGCCAGCAGTGACTCTATATTCGGGGGAAACACAGATACGCAGTATTTT. Amino acids: CASSDSIFGGNTDTQYF.

This rearrangement joins TRBV4-1 to TRBJ1-2; possible D gene TRBD1, 5 bases. Trimming removed 10 bases at V and 3 bases at J, with 21 bases between. The CDR3 is 15 residues long. Per germline, CDR1 MGHRA and CDR2 YSYEKL. The CDR3 loop is CATRGDGGEDYGYTF. CDR3 coding DNA: TGCGCCACCCGAGGCGATGGGGGGGAGGACTATGGCTACACCTTC.

This chain connects TRBV19 to TRBJ2-2, with no clear D. The CDR3 length is 14 residues. Trimming shortened V by 5 bases and J by 7 bases, and 14 bases separated the two germline ends. The germline V gene encodes CDR1 LNHDA and CDR2 SQIVND (reference sequence). CDR3 in amino acids: CASSQVFRYGELFF. CDR3 coding DNA: TGTGCCAGTAGTCAGGTTTTTAGGTACGGGGAGCTGTTTTTT. The full variable domain, rest sourced from reference TRBV19 and TRBJ2-2, is DGGITQSPKYLFRKEGQNVTLSCEQNLNHDAMYWYRQDPGQGLRLIYYSQIVNDFQKGDIAEGYSVSREKKESFPLTVTSAQKNPTAFYLCASSQVFRYGELFFGEGSRLTVL.

On this clone: This same CDR3 is encoded by further DNA sequences in the sample. The chain carries TRBV7-9 and TRBJ1-1, with TRBD1 as a possible D gene (6 bases). The V and J ends lost 2 bases and 4 bases respectively, with 8 bases between them. CDR1 and CDR2 (germline): SEHNR, FQNEAQ (reference sequence). The CDR3 has 13 residues. CDR3 nucleotides: TGTGCCAGCAGCTTAAAAGGGGGCACTGAAGCTTTCTTT. It translates to CASSLKGGTEAFF.

The CDR3 is CASSLGGLAGKETQYF. The CDR3 DNA is TGTGCCAGCAGTTTAGGGGGACTAGCGGGGAAAGAGACCCAGTACTTC. This chain connects TRBV27 to TRBJ2-5, with TRBD2 matching 13 bases. After removal of 2 bases from V and 3 bases from J, the junction contained 3 bases not matched to a gene. Germline lookup yields CDR1 MNHEY and CDR2 SMNVEV (reference sequence). The CDR3 has 16 amino acids.

J is TRBJ1-3 and V is TRBV3-1 (or the pseudogene TRBV3-2), with 7 positions matching TRBD1. The CDR3 runs to 17 residues. Losses at the gene ends were 4 bases for V and 0 bases for J; bases not matched to a gene: 9. The germline V gene encodes CDR1 LGHDT and CDR2 YNNKEL (reference sequence). The CDR3 DNA reads TGTGCCAGCAGCCCCCAGGGACAGTTTATCTCTGGAAACACCATATATTTT. This sequence encodes CASSPQGQFISGNTIYF.

The rearrangement joins TRBV3-1 (or the pseudogene TRBV3-2) to TRBJ2-3, with D tentatively TRBD1 (6 bases). This CDR3 is built from 15 residues. The V end lost 4 bases, the J end lost 0 bases, and 11 bases lay between the germline ends. Germline V gene sequence: CDR1 LGHDT, CDR2 YNNKEL (reference sequence). This CDR3 is CASSPPGHSTDTQYF. The CDR3 DNA reads as TGTGCCAGCAGCCCACCGGGACATAGCACAGATACGCAGTATTTT.

The V and J genes are TRBV28 and TRBJ1-3, with 7 bases aligning to TRBD1. The length of the CDR3 is 14 residues. Per the germline V gene, CDR1 is MDHEN and CDR2 is SYDVKM. Losses at the gene ends were 2 bases for V and 4 bases for J; bases not matched to a gene: 2. The chain's CDR3 is CASSLQTGGNTIYF. CDR3 coding DNA: TGTGCCAGCAGTTTACAGACAGGGGGAAACACCATATATTTT.

The chain couples TRBV24-1 to TRBJ1-1, with 9 bases identical to TRBD1. CDR3 length equals 18 residues. CDR1 is KGHDR, CDR2 SFDVKD, per germline. V shed 2 bases and J 0 bases; nucleotides not matched to a gene: 9. The CDR3 DNA follows: TGTGCCACCAGTGATTGGGGACAGGGACTACCCATGAACACTGAAGCTTTCTTT. Its translation: CATSDWGQGLPMNTEAFF.

The chain recombines TRBV11-3 with TRBJ2-5, with D tentatively TRBD2 (6 bases). V gave up 5 bases and J gave up 4 bases, with 23 bases separating them. CDR1 and CDR2 from the germline V gene are SGHNT and YENEEA. The CDR3 length is 17 residues. In DNA, the CDR3 is TGTGCCAGCAGCCTAGGAGGGCTAGGAGGGGCGGGAGAGACCCAGTACTTC. It specifies CASSLGGLGGAGETQYF.

The chain uses TRBV24-1 and TRBJ2-3; D gene uncertain. Germline V lookup: CDR1 KGHDR, CDR2 SFDVKD. V lost 6 bases, J lost 4 bases, and 4 bases lay in between. The CDR3 runs to 11 residues. In nucleotides, the CDR3 is TGTGCCACCAGTTTCGCAGATACGCAGTATTTT. Translation gives CATSFADTQYF.

The gene calls are TRBV7-8 and TRBJ1-2; D may be TRBD1 (6 bases). In germline, CDR1 is SGHVS, CDR2 FQNEAQ. The length of the CDR3 is 14 residues. Deletions cut 1 base from V and 4 bases from J, with 10 bases between. The CDR3 loop is CASSLEGTTYGYTF. The CDR3 coding sequence is TGTGCCAGCAGCTTAGAGGGGACAACCTATGGCTACACCTTC.

This chain links TRBV5-1 with TRBJ2-3, with D possibly matching TRBD1 (6 bases). The germline V gene has CDR1 SGHRS and CDR2 YFSETQ. The CDR3 consists of 15 residues. The ends were cut back, 7 bases at V and 0 bases at J, with 15 bases in the middle. The CDR3 here is CASRIGQSSTDTQYF. The CDR3 DNA reads TGCGCCAGCCGAATTGGACAGTCAAGCACAGATACGCAGTATTTT.

The chain combines TRBV30 with TRBJ2-7, with D possibly matching TRBD1 (5 bases). V was clipped by 5 bases and J by 3 bases, with 8 bases between them. The CDR3 consists of 11 residues. Per the germline V gene, CDR1 is GTSNPN and CDR2 is SVGIG (reference sequence). This CDR3 is CAWERGYEQYF. CDR3 nucleotides: TGTGCCTGGGAAAGGGGCTACGAGCAGTACTTC.

The rearrangement joins TRBV6-5 to TRBJ1-1; tentatively, D is TRBD1 (6 bases). This CDR3 comprises 16 residues. Between the trimmed V and J ends, which lost 4 bases and 2 bases, there was a span of 17 bases. The germline V gene has CDR1 MNHEY and CDR2 SVGAGI. The CDR3 protein is CASSFSGTRFNTEAFF. The CDR3 nucleotides read TGTGCCAGCAGTTTTTCCGGGACACGATTTAACACTGAAGCTTTCTTT.

J is TRBJ2-1 and V is TRBV11-3; D not resolved. Germline V gene lookup returns CDR1 SGHNT and CDR2 YENEEA. V dropped 1 base and J dropped 7 bases, with 23 bases sitting between them. The CDR3 extends over 18 amino acids. CDR3 sequence reads: CASSLGGQTGLMRNEQFF. The CDR3 DNA reads TGTGCCAGCAGCTTAGGAGGTCAGACTGGCCTGATGAGGAATGAGCAGTTCTTC.

V usage is TRBV5-1 and J usage is TRBJ1-1, with a possible D match to TRBD1 (5 bases). Germline V gene lookup returns CDR1 SGHRS and CDR2 YFSETQ. V was pared by 7 bases and J by 11 bases, with 6 bases between. This CDR3 has 8 amino acids. The CDR3 DNA follows: TGCGCCAGCCGGGGGGCTTTCTTT. Translated: CASRGAFF.

The chain uses TRBV24-1 and TRBJ1-1; 8 positions match TRBD1. This CDR3 spans 16 amino acids. Trimming took 5 bases from V and 0 from J; bases not matched to a gene: 7. Germline lookup yields CDR1 KGHDR and CDR2 SFDVKD. The CDR3 nucleotides read TGTGCCACCAGTGCCCGTCAGGGGGCAATGAACACTGAAGCTTTCTTT. Its translation is CATSARQGAMNTEAFF.

The chain recombines TRBV29-1 with TRBJ1-1; unclear D gene. Germline V gene data show CDR1 as SQVTM and CDR2 as ANQGSEA. Trimming took off 3 bases at V and 4 bases at J, with 15 bases between the two ends. The CDR3 sequence is 14 residues long. DNA for the CDR3: TGCAGCGTTGACCCCGTCGGCTCGGGCACTGAAGCTTTCTTT. This codes for CSVDPVGSGTEAFF.

This clone turned up a few times. The V call is TRBV15, the J call TRBJ2-7; maybe TRBD1 (5 bases). V lost 0 bases, J lost 3 bases, and 9 bases lay in between. The germline CDR1 and CDR2 sequences are LNHNV and YYDKDF (reference sequence). The CDR3 spans 14 residues. CDR3: CATSRDLGVYEQYF. DNA of the CDR3: TGTGCCACCAGCAGAGATCTAGGGGTCTACGAGCAGTACTTC.

The chain uses TRBV7-3 and TRBJ1-6, with 8 nucleotides matching TRBD1. The V gene's germline CDR1 is SGHTA and CDR2 FQGTGA. The CDR3 covers 15 residues. The V gene end was trimmed by 4 bases and the J gene end by 4 bases; junction bases not matched to a gene: 3. The CDR3 here is CASSSDRGYNSPLHF. CDR3 DNA: TGTGCCAGCAGCTCCGACAGGGGTTATAATTCACCCCTCCACTTT.

J is TRBJ2-7 and V is TRBV6-5, with TRBD2 identical over 11 bases. Germline trimming cut 7 bases from V and 2 bases from J; bases unmatched to any gene: 7. The CDR3 consists of 15 residues. In germline, CDR1 is MNHEY, CDR2 SVGAGI. The CDR3 region is CASMPGLAVAYEQYF. Here the CDR3 DNA reads TGTGCCAGCATGCCGGGACTAGCGGTTGCCTACGAGCAGTACTTC.